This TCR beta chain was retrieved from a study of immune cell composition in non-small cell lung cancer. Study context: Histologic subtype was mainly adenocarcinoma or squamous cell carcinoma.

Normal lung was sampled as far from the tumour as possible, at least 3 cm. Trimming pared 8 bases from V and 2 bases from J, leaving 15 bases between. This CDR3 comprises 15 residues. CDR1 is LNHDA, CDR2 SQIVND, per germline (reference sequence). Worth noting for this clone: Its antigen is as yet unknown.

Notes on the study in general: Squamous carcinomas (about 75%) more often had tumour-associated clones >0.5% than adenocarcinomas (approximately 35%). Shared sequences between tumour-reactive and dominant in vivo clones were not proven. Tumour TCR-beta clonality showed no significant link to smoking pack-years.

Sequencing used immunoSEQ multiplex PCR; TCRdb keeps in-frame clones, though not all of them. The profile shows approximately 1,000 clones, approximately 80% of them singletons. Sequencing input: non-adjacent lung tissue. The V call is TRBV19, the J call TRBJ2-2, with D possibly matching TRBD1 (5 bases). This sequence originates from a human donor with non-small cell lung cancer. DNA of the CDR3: TGTGCCAGTGGGGCACGCTGGACAAACACCGGGGAGCTGTTTTTT. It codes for CASGARWTNTGELFF. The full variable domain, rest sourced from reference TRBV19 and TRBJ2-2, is DGGITQSPKYLFRKEGQNVTLSCEQNLNHDAMYWYRQDPGQGLRLIYYSQIVNDFQKGDIAEGYSVSREKKESFPLTVTSAQKNPTAFYLCASGARWTNTGELFFGEGSRLTVL.